This T cell receptor (beta chain) was sequenced during a study of T cell changes during pregnancy in multiple sclerosis. Only in-frame clones appear in the TCRdb table, and some are missing; sequencing was by immunoSEQ multiplex PCR. Of tens of thousands of clones in the sample, around 93% are singletons; the top ten hold 3.5% to 4%. Only one count was recorded for this clone. This CDR3 is built from 11 residues. Germline V gene sequence: CDR1 DFQATT, CDR2 SNEGSKA (reference sequence). The trim removed 8 bases at V and 3 bases at J, leaving 3 bases unmatched. Sample: PBMCs, taken in the first trimester of pregnancy. The rearrangement joins TRBV20-1 to TRBJ1-2; 7 bases align to TRBD1. The clonotype was recovered from a female donor in good health, serving as a control in a pregnancy study. Some clones in this sample may be carry-over from other donors' samples. CDR3 region: CSRTGDYGYTF. The CDR3 DNA reads TGCAGTAGAACAGGGGACTATGGCTACACCTTC.